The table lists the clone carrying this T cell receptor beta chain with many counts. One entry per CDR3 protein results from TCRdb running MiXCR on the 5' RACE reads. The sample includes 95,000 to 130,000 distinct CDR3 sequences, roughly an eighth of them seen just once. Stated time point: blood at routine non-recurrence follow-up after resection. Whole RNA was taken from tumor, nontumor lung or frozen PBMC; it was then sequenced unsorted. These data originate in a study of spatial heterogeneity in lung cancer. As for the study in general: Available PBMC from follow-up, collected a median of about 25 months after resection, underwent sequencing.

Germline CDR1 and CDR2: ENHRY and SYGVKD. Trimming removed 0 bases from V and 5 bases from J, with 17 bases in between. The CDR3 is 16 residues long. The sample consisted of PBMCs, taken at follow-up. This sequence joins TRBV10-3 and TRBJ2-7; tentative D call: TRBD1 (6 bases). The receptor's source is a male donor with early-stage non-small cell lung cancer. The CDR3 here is CAISESRGIKSDEQYF. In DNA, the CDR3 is TGTGCCATCAGTGAGTCGAGGGGGATTAAGTCCGACGAGCAGTACTTC.